These 14 T cell receptor beta chains were all obtained from the same sample, sequenced in a study of blood T cells in healthy people across ages. A sample-barcoded 5' primer and a J-beta primer mix were used in a second PCR of roughly 6 to 11 cycles. TCRdb reanalysed the 5' RACE reads using MiXCR and keeps one entry per CDR3 protein. The sample gives around 1,500,000 distinct CDR3 sequences, roughly 27% of which show up once; roughly 8% is in the top ten. The material sequenced was blood. The receptor set was obtained from a woman younger than 45 in good health.

The chain couples TRBV4-1 to TRBJ2-3; the D call may be TRBD1 or TRBD2 (6 bases each). The germline gives CDR1 MGHRA, CDR2 YSYEKL. Deletions cut 5 bases from V and 2 bases from J, with 20 bases between. CDR3 size: 17 residues. The CDR3 reads CASSDAPGAPLTDTQYF. The CDR3 DNA reads TGCGCCAGCAGCGATGCCCCGGGGGCCCCTCTCACAGATACGCAGTATTTT.

This clonotype was counted at least ten times. The CDR3 loop is CASSGGPSSTDTQYF. The CDR3 DNA follows: TGTGCCAGCAGCGGTGGACCTTCTAGCACAGATACGCAGTATTTT. The chain is built from TRBV7-9 and TRBJ2-3; D is unresolved. CDR3 length equals 15 residues. Germline CDR1 SEHNR, CDR2 FQNEAQ (reference sequence). V was cut by 5 bases and J by 0 bases, with 12 bases left in between.

This clonotype was found many times. The V call is TRBV12-3 or TRBV12-4, the J call TRBJ1-5, with a possible D match to TRBD1 (6 bases). The CDR3 has 15 amino acids. Between the trimmed V and J ends, which lost 1 base and 2 bases, there was a span of 9 bases. The CDR3 region has the DNA TGTGCCAGCAGTTTAGTGGGGGCCGGCAATCAGCCCCAGCATTTT. Its translation is CASSLVGAGNQPQHF.

This chain links TRBV3-1 with TRBJ2-5; D unresolved. V was shortened by 3 bases and J by 5 bases, with 16 bases between the two germline ends. Germline lookup yields CDR1 LGHDT and CDR2 YNNKEL (reference sequence). The CDR3 covers 15 residues. DNA for the CDR3: TGTGCCAGCAGCCAGGACGCGTTGCGTGGGGAGACCCAGTACTTC. It is translated as CASSQDALRGETQYF.

The chain links TRBV20-1 to TRBJ1-5; D possibly corresponds to TRBD1 (5 bases). V lost 2 bases to trimming and J lost 9 bases, with 23 bases between them. This CDR3 is 16 amino acids long. CDR1 DFQATT and CDR2 SNEGSKA come from the germline V gene (reference sequence). This CDR3 reads CSARSNPGTPGSPQHF. The CDR3 DNA is TGCAGTGCTAGATCGAATCCCGGGACCCCAGGATCGCCCCAGCATTTT.

Comments on this clonotype: Without the conserved terminal phenylalanine or tryptophan, this CDR3 likely stems from a read error. Here the CDR3 reads CATSDYSGGNTDTQYV. The CDR3 DNA sequence: TGTGCCACCAGTGATTATAGCGGGGGAAACACAGATACGCAGTATGTT. The chain recombines TRBV24-1 with TRBJ2-3; TRBD2 matches at 9 bases. The trim removed 2 bases at V and 2 bases at J, leaving 4 bases unmatched. CDR3 length: 16 residues. Germline V gene lookup returns CDR1 KGHDR and CDR2 SFDVKD.

The chain carries TRBV2 and TRBJ2-3; D could derive from TRBD1 or TRBD2 (5 bases each). CDR3 length equals 13 residues. Germline V gene sequence: CDR1 SNHLY, CDR2 FYNNEI. The V end lost 8 bases, the J end lost 3 bases, and 12 bases lay between the germline ends. The CDR3 bases are TGTGCCAGCGTGGGACCTTTAACAGATACGCAGTATTTT. Amino acids: CASVGPLTDTQYF.

The V gene is TRBV7-2, the J gene TRBJ2-1; a possible D gene is TRBD1 (5 bases). Near its end, the DNA agrees better with TRBJ2-7, so the J call may be wrong. CDR1 and CDR2 from the germline V gene are SGHTA and FQGNSA. This CDR3 has 13 amino acids. For the CDR3, the DNA is TGTGCCAGCAGCTTAACGATCCAGGGTGAGCAGTACTTC. This sequence encodes CASSLTIQGEQYF.

This clonotype was seen ten or more times. The chain couples TRBV20-1 to TRBJ2-5; 14 bases agree with TRBD2. Germline assignment: CDR1 DFQATT and CDR2 SNEGSKA (reference sequence). The CDR3 sequence is 14 residues long. The J segment lost 5 bases and the V segment lost 6 bases, leaving 5 bases of the junction unmatched. The CDR3, as DNA: TGCAGTGCCCAGACTAGCGGGAGGGGGGAGACCCAGTACTTC. Protein product: CSAQTSGRGETQYF.

The chain combines TRBV10-3 with TRBJ2-7, with 7 positions matching TRBD2. V shed 1 base, J shed 2 bases, and the junction held 5 bases outside the gene matches. The CDR3 loop spans 15 amino acids. Germline V gene lookup returns CDR1 ENHRY and CDR2 SYGVKD. This CDR3 is CAISELGGMAYEQYF. As DNA, the CDR3 is TGTGCCATCAGTGAGTTGGGAGGGATGGCCTACGAGCAGTACTTC.

This clonotype has only a few counts. As DNA, the CDR3 is TGCGCCAGCAGCCCGGAAGGGACTGCCCTAGCGGGTCGGACCTACAATGAGCAGTTCTTC. Translating it yields CASSPEGTALAGRTYNEQFF. This chain links TRBV4-1 with TRBJ2-1, with TRBD2 matching over 8 bases. Germline CDR1 reads MGHRA; CDR2 reads YSYEKL. CDR3 size: 20 residues. V lost 4 bases to trimming and J lost 2 bases; unmatched junction nucleotides: 19.

This chain joins TRBV7-2 and TRBJ2-3, with D possibly being TRBD2 (6 bases). The CDR3 covers 17 residues. Germline assignment: CDR1 SGHTA and CDR2 FQGNSA. V shed 0 bases and J shed 0 bases, with 13 bases lying between them. In DNA form, the CDR3 reads TGTGCCAGCAGCTTAGCGCTGGGGGGAACTAGCACAGATACGCAGTATTTT. This sequence encodes CASSLALGGTSTDTQYF.

This sequence joins TRBV4-1 and TRBJ1-6; D may be TRBD1 (5 bases). The CDR3 is made up of 17 amino acids. Trimming left V 4 bases short and J 7 bases short, with 20 bases between. The germline V gene has CDR1 MGHRA and CDR2 YSYEKL. CDR3 nucleotides: TGCGCCAGCAGCCCCAATCCAATACCGGGGCGGAATTCACCCCTCCACTTT. Translation gives CASSPNPIPGRNSPLHF.

In this sample, this clonotype turned up once. CDR3 sequence reads: CASGRESSYNEQFF. The CDR3 DNA reads as TGTGCCAGCGGGCGAGAGAGCTCCTACAATGAGCAGTTCTTC. The rearrangement uses TRBV12-3 or TRBV12-4 and TRBJ2-1; D is undetermined. V was cut by 8 bases and J by 0 bases, with 11 bases left in between. The CDR3 runs 14 residues.